This entry lists 24 T cell receptor beta chains sequenced from one sample in a study of blood T cell repertoires in COVID-19. The method was immunoSEQ multiplex PCR; TCRdb's version includes in-frame clones alone and lacks a portion of them. The table records around 60,000 clones, 80% to 95% of them present only once. The sequenced sample consisted of peripheral blood. These receptors came from a man in his fifties with active COVID-19.

As concerns this clone: One end of the junction is discordant with germline, which a read error may explain. The rearrangement joins TRBV6-1 to TRBJ2-1; 7 bases are shared with TRBD2. CDR1 and CDR2 from the germline V gene are MNHNS and SASEGT. CDR3 length: 15 amino acids. DNA for the CDR3: TGTGCCAGCAGAGAAGGGGCTAGCGGAAACAATGAGCAGTTCTTC. Amino acids: CASREGASGNNEQFF.

This chain links TRBV30 with TRBJ2-1; 8 nucleotides match TRBD2. CDR3 size: 15 residues. Trimming took 3 bases from V and 3 from J; bases not matched to a gene: 7. Germline V gene sequence: CDR1 GTSNPN, CDR2 SVGIG (reference sequence). The CDR3 DNA reads TGTGCCTGGAGGCCCCAGCGGGGGCGCTACAATGAGCAGTTCTTC. Protein: CAWRPQRGRYNEQFF.

The chain uses TRBV27 and TRBJ1-5; D perhaps matches TRBD1 (5 bases). V lost 7 bases, J lost 10 bases, and 20 bases lay in between. Germline-derived CDR1 and CDR2 are MNHEY and SMNVEV (reference sequence). The CDR3 has 14 amino acids. The CDR3 nucleotides are TGTGCCAGCACTAATCTCGGGGGTGGAGGCCCCCAGCATTTT. Amino acids: CASTNLGGGGPQHF.

This chain uses TRBV5-6 with TRBJ2-3; D is perhaps TRBD2 (6 bases). Germline lookup yields CDR1 SGHDT and CDR2 YYEEEE. This CDR3 has 15 amino acids. V lost 4 bases to trimming and J lost 1 base, with 13 bases between them. CDR3 sequence reads: CASSPGVSRTDTQYF. CDR3 DNA sequence: TGTGCCAGCAGCCCGGGGGTAAGCCGCACAGATACGCAGTATTTT.

CDR3 loop: CASSQDRAYNEQFF. The CDR3 nucleotides read TGTGCCAGCAGCCAGGACAGGGCATACAATGAGCAGTTCTTC. The chain is built from TRBV6-5 and TRBJ2-1, with 8 bases matching TRBD1. CDR1 and CDR2 (germline): MNHEY, SVGAGI. Unmatched junction bases numbered 5, after V lost 6 bases and J lost 4 bases. The CDR3 is 14 amino acids.

This sequence joins TRBV18 and TRBJ2-2; 7 bases line up with TRBD1. V trimming: 5 bases; J trimming: 7 bases; junction bases outside the gene matches: 10. This CDR3 contains 15 residues. Looked up from germline, CDR1 is KGHSH and CDR2 is LQKENI. CDR3 sequence: CASSSGTAVGGELFF. CDR3 sequence (DNA): TGTGCCAGCTCATCCGGGACAGCCGTGGGCGGGGAGCTGTTTTTT.

The chain is built from TRBV11-2 and TRBJ1-6; 7 bases fit TRBD1. V lost 6 bases to trimming and J lost 9 bases; unmatched junction nucleotides: 11. This CDR3 is built from 15 residues. Germline CDR1 SGHAT, CDR2 FQNNGV. CDR3 coding DNA: TGTGCCAGCAGTAAAGGGGGCGCTGGGGGTTCACCCCTCCACTTT. This encodes CASSKGGAGGSPLHF. The full variable domain, in which reference TRBV11-2 and TRBJ1-6 provide the parts outside the CDR3, is EAGVAQSPRYKIIEKRQSVAFWCNPISGHATLYWYQQILGQGPKLLIQFQNNGVVDDSQLPKDRFSAERLKGVDSTLKIQPAKLEDSAVYLCASSKGGAGGSPLHFGNGTRLTVT.

This chain connects TRBV9 to TRBJ1-1; D remains unclear. With 1 base removed from V and 1 base from J, the gap between germline ends came to 8 bases. CDR1 SGDLS and CDR2 YYNGEE come from the germline V gene. The CDR3 has 14 amino acids. The CDR3 region has the DNA TGTGCCAGCAGCGTAAATTCGGGGAACACTGAAGCTTTCTTT. Translated, it gives CASSVNSGNTEAFF.

The chain couples TRBV5-1 to TRBJ1-2; D gene ambiguous. The CDR3 has 14 amino acids. V was clipped by 2 bases and J by 3 bases, with 11 bases between them. Germline CDR1 reads SGHRS; CDR2 reads YFSETQ. As DNA, the CDR3 is TGCGCCAGCAGCTTTAGAGGCCGTCACTATGGCTACACCTTC. Translation: CASSFRGRHYGYTF.

This chain connects TRBV9 to TRBJ2-5; 13 nucleotides align to TRBD2. CDR1 is SGDLS and CDR2 is YYNGEE in the germline V gene. V gave up 0 bases and J gave up 3 bases; unmatched junction bases: 2. This CDR3 contains 16 residues. The CDR3 DNA is TGTGCCAGCAGCGTAGGCGGACTAGCGGGGGAAGAGACCCAGTACTTC. It translates to CASSVGGLAGEETQYF.

The J gene is TRBJ1-5, the V gene TRBV18; TRBD1 is a possible D gene (6 bases). This CDR3 contains 14 residues. V was trimmed by 6 bases and J by 3 bases, leaving 12 bases between them. Germline loops: CDR1 KGHSH, CDR2 LQKENI. The CDR3 loop is CASSGGGDNQPQHF. The CDR3 nucleotides are TGTGCCAGCTCCGGGGGGGGCGACAATCAGCCCCAGCATTTT. The full variable domain, rest sourced from reference TRBV18 and TRBJ1-5, is NAGVMQNPRHLVRRRGQEARLRCSPMKGHSHVYWYRQLPEEGLKFMVYLQKENIIDESGMPKERFSAEFPKEGPSILRIQQVVRGDSAAYFCASSGGGDNQPQHFGDGTRLSIL.

This chain uses TRBV5-1 with TRBJ2-2, with 7 bases aligning to TRBD2. Trimming removed 1 base from V and 2 bases from J; junction bases left unmatched: 5. CDR1 and CDR2 from the germline V gene are SGHRS and YFSETQ. The CDR3 sequence is 16 residues long. CDR3 bases: TGCGCCAGCAGCTTGAGGACGGGGGGAAACACCGGGGAGCTGTTTTTT. Amino acids: CASSLRTGGNTGELFF.

This clone turned up a few times. The chain is built from TRBV7-6 and TRBJ2-1, with 9 bases matching TRBD2. The CDR3 spans 18 residues. V lost 7 bases to trimming and J lost 5 bases; unmatched junction nucleotides: 18. The germline CDR1 and CDR2 sequences are SGHVS and FNYEAQ. CDR3 bases: TGTGCCAGCACCAGAGGCCTAGCGGGGTCACGACGGGACAATGAGCAGTTCTTC. It codes for CASTRGLAGSRRDNEQFF.

CDR3 coding DNA: TGTGCCAGCAGCTACACACCAAAGAATGAGCAGTTCTTC. Its protein product is CASSYTPKNEQFF. The chain uses TRBV11-2 and TRBJ2-1; D remains ambiguous. The germline V gene has CDR1 SGHAT and CDR2 FQNNGV. V lost 4 bases and J lost 7, with 11 bases in between. This CDR3 spans 13 amino acids.

The chain uses TRBV6-5 and TRBJ1-3; possible D gene TRBD1, 6 bases. The CDR3 is 15 amino acids. Germline-derived CDR1 and CDR2 are MNHEY and SVGAGI. V was cut by 5 bases and J by 0 bases, with 11 bases left in between. CDR3 nucleotide sequence: TGTGCCAGCAGTCACCTAGGGGGCTCTGGAAACACCATATATTTT. This encodes CASSHLGGSGNTIYF.

This chain links TRBV7-8 with TRBJ1-5, with D possibly TRBD1 on 5 matching bases. The CDR3 totals 15 residues. V was trimmed by 0 bases and J by 5 bases, leaving 11 bases between them. CDR1 is SGHVS and CDR2 is FQNEAQ in the germline V gene. DNA for the CDR3: TGTGCCAGCAGCTTAGCTGACAGCACTGATCAGCCCCAGCATTTT. Translating gives CASSLADSTDQPQHF.

CDR3 loop: CASTTGAQGTEAFF. The CDR3 DNA follows: TGTGCCAGCACAACCGGGGCCCAGGGGACTGAAGCTTTCTTT. The gene calls are TRBV7-2 and TRBJ1-1; D may be TRBD1 (6 bases). The germline V gene encodes CDR1 SGHTA and CDR2 FQGNSA. This CDR3 is built from 14 residues. The germline V and J ends were trimmed by 7 bases and 5 bases, with 17 bases remaining between them.

The rearrangement uses TRBV7-2 and TRBJ1-2; 8 bases map to TRBD1. The V gene end was trimmed by 5 bases and the J gene end by 5 bases; junction bases not matched to a gene: 10. This CDR3 contains 15 residues. Looked up from germline, CDR1 is SGHTA and CDR2 is FQGNSA. The CDR3 loop reads CASSQRTGGRYGYTF. The CDR3 nucleotides read TGTGCCAGCAGCCAACGTACAGGGGGGCGGTATGGCTACACCTTC. The variable domain in full, completed from reference TRBV7-2 and TRBJ1-2, reads GAGVSQSPSNKVTEKGKDVELRCDPISGHTALYWYRQSLGQGLEFLIYFQGNSAPDKSGLPSDRFSAERTGGSVSTLTIQRTQQEDSAVYLCASSQRTGGRYGYTFGSGTRLTVV.

The chain links TRBV3-1 (or the pseudogene TRBV3-2) to TRBJ2-7, with TRBD2 identical over 8 bases. V was pared by 8 bases and J by 3 bases, with 6 bases of the junction left unmatched. The V gene's germline CDR1 is LGHDT and CDR2 YNNKEL (reference sequence). CDR3 size: 13 residues. CDR3 protein: CASAVAGRYEQYF. The CDR3 bases are TGTGCCAGCGCAGTAGCGGGGCGCTACGAGCAGTACTTC.

This clone was seen just once. This sequence joins TRBV18 and TRBJ2-7; 11 nucleotides agree with TRBD2. J was trimmed by 1 base and V by 2 bases; bases with no gene match: 4. Germline loops: CDR1 KGHSH, CDR2 LQKENI. The CDR3 contains 16 residues. The CDR3 protein is CASSPGTSGGSYEQYF. Written as DNA, the CDR3 is TGTGCCAGCTCACCAGGGACTAGCGGAGGGTCCTACGAGCAGTACTTC.

The gene calls are TRBV7-2 and TRBJ2-2, with D possibly being TRBD2 (6 bases). Trimming cost V 7 bases and J 8 bases, with 20 bases left between them. The germline V gene has CDR1 SGHTA and CDR2 FQGNSA. The CDR3 spans 15 residues. The CDR3 DNA follows: TGTGCCAGCAACACCGGGAGTTCTGCGGGGGGGGAGCTGTTTTTT. The encoded protein is CASNTGSSAGGELFF.

The gene calls are TRBV3-1 (or the pseudogene TRBV3-2) and TRBJ1-3; D uncertain. Germline CDR1 reads LGHDT; CDR2 reads YNNKEL (reference sequence). CDR3 length equals 16 residues. With 0 bases removed from V and 0 bases from J, the gap between germline ends came to 9 bases. CDR3 region: CASSQEVRSSGNTIYF. CDR3 in DNA: TGTGCCAGCAGCCAAGAGGTCCGGAGCTCTGGAAACACCATATATTTT.

The J gene is TRBJ1-2, the V gene TRBV9; TRBD1 is a possible D gene (5 bases). Germline V gene lookup returns CDR1 SGDLS and CDR2 YYNGEE. Deletions cut 4 bases from V and 8 bases from J, with 27 bases between. The CDR3 runs 17 residues. CDR3 nucleotides: TGTGCCAGCAGCCTAGGAACCGGGGCCGGGAGGACATTCGGCTACACCTTC. Its protein is CASSLGTGAGRTFGYTF.

Regarding this clone: At one end, the junction sequence differs from germline, possibly due to a read error. The chain is built from TRBV6-1 and TRBJ1-4; D ambiguous. The CDR3 consists of 15 residues. The germline V gene has CDR1 MNHNS and CDR2 SASEGT. The CDR3 nucleotides read TGTGCCAGCAGCGAAGACATCCCAGCTAATGAAAAACTGTTTTTT. Protein sequence: CASSEDIPANEKLFF.